This TCR beta chain was identified during a study of blood T cell repertoires in COVID-19. Looking at the study overall: Collection of acute and convalescent COVID-19 samples took place in the United States, Italy and Spain. Sources were T cells, B-cell-depleted T cells, or PBMCs; the material itself was cDNA or gDNA.

Germline CDR1 and CDR2: LGHNA and YSLEER. The CDR3 has 15 residues. After removal of 0 bases from V and 0 bases from J, the junction contained 0 bases not matched to a gene. Per the original data handling: Nucleated cell counts were estimated from reference gene primer amplification. Sequencing used immunoSEQ multiplex PCR; TCRdb keeps in-frame clones, though not all of them. V and J calls and clone size are those listed in that table; D and trimming were worked out from the DNA. Here the sample spans about 220,000 clones, 65% to 85% being singletons. Sequencing input: peripheral blood. The J gene is TRBJ1-2, the V gene TRBV4-3, with 8 bases fitting TRBD1. The sequence derives from an older woman with acute or convalescent COVID-19. The CDR3 DNA follows: TGCGCCAGCAGCCAAGAGACAGGGGCTAACTATGGCTACACCTTC. This translates into CASSQETGANYGYTF.